This T cell receptor (beta chain) is drawn from a study of blood T cell repertoires in COVID-19. The CDR3 runs 14 residues. V was pared by 7 bases and J by 0 bases, with 11 bases between. CDR1 and CDR2 from the germline V gene are ENHRY and SYGVKD. The table came from immunoSEQ multiplex PCR; TCRdb's copy has only in-frame clones and leaves some out. This table holds about 150,000 clones, 70% to 85% found once. This chain connects TRBV10-3 to TRBJ2-3; possible D gene TRBD2, 5 bases. Input material: peripheral blood. This TCR was recovered from a woman aged 50 to 65 in a cohort sampled during active or convalescent COVID-19. This CDR3 reads CAIKEALSTDTQYF. The CDR3 region has the DNA TGTGCCATCAAGGAGGCCCTCAGCACAGATACGCAGTATTTT.